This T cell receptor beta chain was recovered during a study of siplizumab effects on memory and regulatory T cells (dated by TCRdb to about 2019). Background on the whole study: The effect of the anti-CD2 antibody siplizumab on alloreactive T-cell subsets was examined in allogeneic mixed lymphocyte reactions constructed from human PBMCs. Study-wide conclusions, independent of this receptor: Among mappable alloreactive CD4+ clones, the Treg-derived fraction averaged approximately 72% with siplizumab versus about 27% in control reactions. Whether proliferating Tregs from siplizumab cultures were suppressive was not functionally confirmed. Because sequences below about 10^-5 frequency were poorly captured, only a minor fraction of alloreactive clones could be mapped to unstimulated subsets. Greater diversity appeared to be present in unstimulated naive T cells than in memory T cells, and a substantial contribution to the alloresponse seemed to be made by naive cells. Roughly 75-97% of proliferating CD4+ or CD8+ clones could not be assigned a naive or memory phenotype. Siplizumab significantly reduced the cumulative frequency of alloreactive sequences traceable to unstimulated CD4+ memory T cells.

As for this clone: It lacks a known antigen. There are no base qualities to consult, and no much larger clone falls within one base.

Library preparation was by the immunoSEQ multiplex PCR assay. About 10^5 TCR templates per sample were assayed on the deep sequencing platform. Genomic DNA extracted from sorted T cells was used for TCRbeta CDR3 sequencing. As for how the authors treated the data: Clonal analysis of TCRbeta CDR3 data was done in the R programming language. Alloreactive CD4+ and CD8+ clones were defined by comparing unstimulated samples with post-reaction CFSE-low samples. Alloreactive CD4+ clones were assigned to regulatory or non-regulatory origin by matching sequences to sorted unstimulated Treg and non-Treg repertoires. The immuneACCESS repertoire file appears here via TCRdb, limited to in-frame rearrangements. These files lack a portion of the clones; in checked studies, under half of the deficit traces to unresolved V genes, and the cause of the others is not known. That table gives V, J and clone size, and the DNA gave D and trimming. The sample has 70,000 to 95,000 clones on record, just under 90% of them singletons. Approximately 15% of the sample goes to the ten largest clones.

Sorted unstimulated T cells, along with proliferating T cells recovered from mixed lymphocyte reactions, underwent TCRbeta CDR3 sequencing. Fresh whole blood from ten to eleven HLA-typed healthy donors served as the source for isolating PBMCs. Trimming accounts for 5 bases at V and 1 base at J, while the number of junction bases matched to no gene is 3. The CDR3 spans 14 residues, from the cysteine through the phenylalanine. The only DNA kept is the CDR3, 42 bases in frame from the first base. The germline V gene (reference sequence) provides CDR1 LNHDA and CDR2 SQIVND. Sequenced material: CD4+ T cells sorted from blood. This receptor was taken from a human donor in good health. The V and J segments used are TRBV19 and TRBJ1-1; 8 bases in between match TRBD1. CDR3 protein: CASSRGQANTEAFF. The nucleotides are TGTGCCAGTAGTCGGGGACAGGCGAACACTGAAGCTTTCTTT.